The 11 T cell receptor beta chains reported below all come from one sample, sequenced in a study of T cell responses to AZD1222 COVID-19 vaccine. Sequencing was performed with immunoSEQ multiplex PCR; in TCRdb, only in-frame clones are kept and a portion is missing. The sample records some 45,000 clones, about 92% being singletons. The specimen was peripheral blood, collected 28 days after the second AZD1222 dose. These receptors were obtained from an adult who received the AZD1222 COVID-19 vaccine.

The CDR3 loop is CASRHPGLAGGRESTQYF. DNA for the CDR3: TGTGCCAGCAGACATCCGGGACTAGCGGGGGGGCGTGAAAGTACGCAGTATTTT. The V gene is TRBV5-6, the J gene TRBJ2-3; 16 positions match TRBD2. V dropped 5 bases and J dropped 8; count of bases not matched to a gene: 14. Germline-derived CDR1 and CDR2 are SGHDT and YYEEEE. The CDR3 extends over 18 amino acids.

The CDR3 loop is CASSFRGGLHQPQHF. The CDR3 DNA is TGTGCCAGCAGCTTTAGAGGGGGCCTTCATCAGCCCCAGCATTTT. The rearrangement joins TRBV7-8 to TRBJ1-5, with 7 bases matching TRBD1. The CDR3 is 15 amino acids. V dropped 3 bases and J dropped 5; count of bases not matched to a gene: 7. Looked up from germline, CDR1 is SGHVS and CDR2 is FQNEAQ.

The V and J genes are TRBV7-9 and TRBJ1-1; 8 bases line up with TRBD1. The CDR3 loop spans 18 amino acids. The V and J ends lost 4 bases and 4 bases, in that order; junction bases with no gene match: 17. Germline V gene data show CDR1 as SEHNR and CDR2 as FQNEAQ (reference sequence). CDR3 loop: CASSYNRGSILRGTEAFF. The CDR3 DNA sequence: TGTGCCAGCAGCTATAACAGGGGGAGTATCCTACGGGGCACTGAAGCTTTCTTT. Using reference TRBV7-9 and TRBJ1-1 for the parts outside the CDR3, the full variable domain is DTGVSQNPRHKITKRGQNVTFRCDPISEHNRLYWYRQTLGQGPEFLTYFQNEAQLEKSRLLSDRFSAERPKGSFSTLEIQRTEQGDSAMYLCASSYNRGSILRGTEAFFGQGTRLTVV.

J is TRBJ1-3 and V is TRBV5-1, with D possibly TRBD1 on 5 matching bases. V was clipped by 0 bases and J by 6 bases, with 13 bases between them. The CDR3 runs to 15 residues. Germline CDR1 and CDR2: SGHRS and YFSETQ. The CDR3 reads CASSLATGQINTIYF. DNA of the CDR3: TGCGCCAGCAGCTTGGCCACAGGCCAGATAAACACCATATATTTT.

This clone has only one observation. The V gene is TRBV6-1, the J gene TRBJ2-7, with 10 bases that match TRBD2. This CDR3 is built from 19 residues. Germline-derived CDR1 and CDR2 are MNHNS and SASEGT. The V segment lost 0 bases and the J segment 3 bases; nucleotides outside the gene matches: 14. The CDR3 sequence is CASSEAERIGLAEFYEQYF. Here the CDR3 DNA reads TGTGCCAGCAGTGAAGCTGAAAGAATAGGACTAGCGGAATTCTACGAGCAGTACTTC.

This chain joins TRBV7-9 and TRBJ1-5, with D perhaps matching TRBD1 (6 bases). The V end was cut by 5 bases, the J end by 11 bases, with 25 bases between. Germline lookup yields CDR1 SEHNR and CDR2 FQNEAQ (reference sequence). The CDR3 contains 16 residues. The DNA of the CDR3 is TGTGCCAGCAGCATAGGGGGTCGGGACCCCACTTCGGCCCAGCATTTT. It translates to CASSIGGRDPTSAQHF.

The chain uses TRBV4-2 and TRBJ1-4; D is uncertain. Germline loops: CDR1 LGHNA, CDR2 YNFKEQ. Trimming stripped 4 bases from V and 8 bases from J, with 17 bases between. The CDR3 is 15 amino acids. CDR3 loop: CASSPETGRGEKLFF. CDR3 sequence (DNA): TGTGCCAGCAGCCCAGAAACGGGCCGGGGAGAAAAACTGTTTTTT.

V is TRBV14 and J is TRBJ1-2; D is uncertain. The V gene lost 4 bases and the J gene lost 4 bases, with 13 bases spanning the gap. The CDR3 is 14 residues long. CDR1 and CDR2 from the germline V gene are SGHDN and FVKESK. CDR3: CASSPQMGVYGYTF. The CDR3 nucleotides read TGTGCCAGCAGCCCTCAAATGGGCGTCTATGGCTACACCTTC. Combining the CDR3 with reference TRBV14 and TRBJ1-2 gives the whole variable domain EAGVTQFPSHSVIEKGQTVTLRCDPISGHDNLYWYRRVMGKEIKFLLHFVKESKQDESGMPNNRFLAERTGGTYSTLKVQPAELEDSGVYFCASSPQMGVYGYTFGSGTRLTVV.

This chain links TRBV11-2 with TRBJ1-1; 9 bases map to TRBD1. J was trimmed by 8 bases and V by 1 base; bases with no gene match: 5. Germline V CDR1 and CDR2: SGHAT, FQNNGV. The CDR3 has 14 residues. Here the CDR3 DNA reads TGTGCCAGCAGCTTAGTACAGGGGGCCTCGGAAGCTTTCTTT. Protein product: CASSLVQGASEAFF.

The chain carries TRBV20-1 and TRBJ1-2; a possible D gene is TRBD1 (5 bases). V was trimmed by 5 bases and J by 9 bases, leaving 13 bases between them. The CDR3 spans 11 residues. Germline lookup yields CDR1 DFQATT and CDR2 SNEGSKA (reference sequence). The CDR3 DNA reads TGCAGTGCTCCCCTCCGGGGGAGCTACACCTTC. This encodes CSAPLRGSYTF.

The chain couples TRBV3-1 (or the pseudogene TRBV3-2) to TRBJ1-5; TRBD1 matches at 7 bases. The CDR3 covers 14 residues. Trimming removed 4 bases from V and 4 bases from J; junction bases left unmatched: 4. The germline gives CDR1 LGHDT, CDR2 YNNKEL (reference sequence). CDR3 sequence reads: CASSRGTANQPQHF. The CDR3 region has the DNA TGTGCCAGCAGCCGAGGGACAGCGAATCAGCCCCAGCATTTT.